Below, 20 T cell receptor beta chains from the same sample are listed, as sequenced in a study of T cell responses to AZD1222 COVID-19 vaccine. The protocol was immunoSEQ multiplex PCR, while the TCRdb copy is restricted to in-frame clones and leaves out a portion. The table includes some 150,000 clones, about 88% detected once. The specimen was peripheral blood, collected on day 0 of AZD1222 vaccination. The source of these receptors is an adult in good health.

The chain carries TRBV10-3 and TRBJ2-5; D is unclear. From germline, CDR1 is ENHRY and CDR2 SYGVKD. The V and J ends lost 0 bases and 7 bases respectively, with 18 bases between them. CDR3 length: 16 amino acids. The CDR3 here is CAISESRIVFNGTQYF. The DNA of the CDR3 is TGTGCCATCAGTGAGTCTAGAATAGTTTTTAATGGGACCCAGTACTTC.

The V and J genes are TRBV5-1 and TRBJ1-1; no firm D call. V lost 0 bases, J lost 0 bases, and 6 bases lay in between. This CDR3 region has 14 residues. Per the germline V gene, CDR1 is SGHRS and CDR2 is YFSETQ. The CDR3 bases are TGCGCCAGCAGCTTGGGCAACATGAACACTGAAGCTTTCTTT. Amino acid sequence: CASSLGNMNTEAFF. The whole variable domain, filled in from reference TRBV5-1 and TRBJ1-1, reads KAGVTQTPRYLIKTRGQQVTLSCSPISGHRSVSWYQQTPGQGLQFLFEYFSETQRNKGNFPGRFSGRQFSNSRSEMNVSTLELGDSALYLCASSLGNMNTEAFFGQGTRLTVV.

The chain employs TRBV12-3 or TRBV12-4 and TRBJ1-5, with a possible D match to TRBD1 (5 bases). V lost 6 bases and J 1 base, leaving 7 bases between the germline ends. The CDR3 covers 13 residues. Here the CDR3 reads CASSWDSNQPQHF. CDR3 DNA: TGTGCCAGCAGCTGGGACAGCAATCAGCCCCAGCATTTT.

CDR3 loop: CASSLPPSLEAFF. The CDR3 DNA is TGTGCCAGCTCGCTCCCCCCCTCGCTAGAAGCTTTCTTT. The chain couples TRBV18 to TRBJ1-1, with no clear D. The V end was cut by 6 bases, the J end by 8 bases, with 16 bases between. CDR3 length: 13 residues. Germline CDR1 is KGHSH and CDR2 is LQKENI.

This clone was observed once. For the CDR3, the DNA is TGTGCCAGCAGTCCAGGGACAGGGGGGACCGGGGAGCTGTTTTTT. Protein: CASSPGTGGTGELFF. The genes are TRBV6-5 and TRBJ2-2, with 11 bases fitting TRBD1. The CDR3 extends over 15 amino acids. From germline, CDR1 is MNHEY and CDR2 SVGAGI. Trimming took 5 bases from V and 5 from J; bases not matched to a gene: 4.

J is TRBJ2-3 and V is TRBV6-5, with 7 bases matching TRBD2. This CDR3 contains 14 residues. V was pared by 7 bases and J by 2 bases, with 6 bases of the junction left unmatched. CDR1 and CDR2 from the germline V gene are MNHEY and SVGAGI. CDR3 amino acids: CASKESGITDTQYF. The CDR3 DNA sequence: TGTGCCAGCAAAGAAAGCGGGATCACAGATACGCAGTATTTT.

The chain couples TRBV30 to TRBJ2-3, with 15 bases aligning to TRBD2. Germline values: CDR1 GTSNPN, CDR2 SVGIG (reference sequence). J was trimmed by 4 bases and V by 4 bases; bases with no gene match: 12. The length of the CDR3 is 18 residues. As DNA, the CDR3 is TGTGCCTGGATGACCCCGGGACTAGCGGGAGGAAGGTCAGATACGCAGTATTTT. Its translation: CAWMTPGLAGGRSDTQYF.

This CDR3 reads CATSKQGSNQPQHF. The DNA of the CDR3 is TGTGCCACCAGCAAACAGGGTAGCAATCAGCCCCAGCATTTT. The V call is TRBV15, the J call TRBJ1-5, with D possibly being TRBD1 (6 bases). The CDR3 runs to 14 residues. V lost 4 bases to trimming and J lost 0 bases, with 7 bases between them. Germline values: CDR1 LNHNV, CDR2 YYDKDF (reference sequence).

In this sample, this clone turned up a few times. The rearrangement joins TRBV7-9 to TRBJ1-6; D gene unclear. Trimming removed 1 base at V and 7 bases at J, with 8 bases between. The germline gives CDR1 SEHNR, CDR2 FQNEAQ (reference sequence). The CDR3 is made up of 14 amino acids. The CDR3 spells CASSLEDGNSPLHF. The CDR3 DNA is TGTGCCAGCAGCTTAGAGGACGGAAATTCACCCCTCCACTTT.

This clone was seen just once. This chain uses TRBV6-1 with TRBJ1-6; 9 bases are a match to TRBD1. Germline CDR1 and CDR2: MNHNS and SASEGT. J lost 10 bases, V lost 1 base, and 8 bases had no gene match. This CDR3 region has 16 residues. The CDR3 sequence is CASSEVGTGTASPLHF. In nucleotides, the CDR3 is TGTGCCAGCAGTGAAGTAGGGACAGGGACGGCCTCACCCCTCCACTTT.

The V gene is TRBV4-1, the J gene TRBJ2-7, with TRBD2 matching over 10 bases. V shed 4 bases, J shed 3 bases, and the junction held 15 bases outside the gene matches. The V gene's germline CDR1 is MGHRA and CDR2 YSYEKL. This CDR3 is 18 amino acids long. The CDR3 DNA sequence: TGCGCCAGCAGCCGCACTGGGGCTAGCGGGAGTAAGAGCTACGAGCAGTACTTC. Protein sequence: CASSRTGASGSKSYEQYF.

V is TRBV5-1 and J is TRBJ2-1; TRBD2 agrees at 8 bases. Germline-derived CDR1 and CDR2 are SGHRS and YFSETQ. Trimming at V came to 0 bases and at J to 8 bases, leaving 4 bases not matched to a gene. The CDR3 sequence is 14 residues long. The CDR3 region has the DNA TGCGCCAGCAGCTTGGGACGGGGGGGCGATGAGCAGTTCTTC. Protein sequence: CASSLGRGGDEQFF.

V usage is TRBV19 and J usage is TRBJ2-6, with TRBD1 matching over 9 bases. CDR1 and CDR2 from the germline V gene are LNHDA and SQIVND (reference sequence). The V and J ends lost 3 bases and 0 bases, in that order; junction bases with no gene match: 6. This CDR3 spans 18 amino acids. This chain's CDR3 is CASSIRTGEGSGANVLTF. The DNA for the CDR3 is TGTGCCAGTAGTATTAGGACAGGGGAAGGCTCTGGGGCCAACGTCCTGACTTTC.

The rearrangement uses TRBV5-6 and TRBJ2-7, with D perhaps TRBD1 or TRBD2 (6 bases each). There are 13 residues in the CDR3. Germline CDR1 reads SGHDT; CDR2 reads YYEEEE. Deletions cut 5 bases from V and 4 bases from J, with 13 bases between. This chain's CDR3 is CASSSPGAYEQYV. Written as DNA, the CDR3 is TGTGCCAGCAGTTCTCCGGGGGCGTACGAGCAGTACGTC.

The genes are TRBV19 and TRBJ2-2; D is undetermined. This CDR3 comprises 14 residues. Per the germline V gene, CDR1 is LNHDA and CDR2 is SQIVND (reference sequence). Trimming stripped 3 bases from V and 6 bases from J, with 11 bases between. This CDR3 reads CASSMLMYAGELFF. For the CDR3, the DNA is TGTGCCAGTAGTATGCTGATGTATGCCGGGGAGCTGTTTTTT.

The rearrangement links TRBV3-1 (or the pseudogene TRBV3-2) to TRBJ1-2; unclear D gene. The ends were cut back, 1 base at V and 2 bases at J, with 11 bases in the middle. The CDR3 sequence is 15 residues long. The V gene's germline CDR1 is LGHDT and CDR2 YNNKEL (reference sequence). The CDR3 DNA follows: TGTGCCAGCAGCCAAGGCGGCAGCACAAACTATGGCTACACCTTC. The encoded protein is CASSQGGSTNYGYTF.

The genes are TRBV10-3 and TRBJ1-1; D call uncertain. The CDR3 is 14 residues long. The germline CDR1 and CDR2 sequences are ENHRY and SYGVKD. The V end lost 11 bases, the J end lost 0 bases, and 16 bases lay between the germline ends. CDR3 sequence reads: CAVEDPGLNTEAFF. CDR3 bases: TGTGCCGTTGAGGATCCGGGTTTGAACACTGAAGCTTTCTTT.

CDR3 amino acids: CASSGLAGGEQFF. CDR3 coding DNA: TGTGCCAGCAGCGGGCTAGCGGGGGGTGAGCAGTTCTTC. The chain is built from TRBV9 and TRBJ2-1; TRBD2 agrees at 11 bases. This CDR3 spans 13 amino acids. The germline V gene encodes CDR1 SGDLS and CDR2 YYNGEE. V dropped 3 bases and J dropped 9; count of bases not matched to a gene: 2. Full variable domain (missing parts from reference TRBV9 and TRBJ2-1): DSGVTQTPKHLITATGQRVTLRCSPRSGDLSVYWYQQSLDQGLQFLIQYYNGEERAKGNILERFSAQQFPDLHSELNLSSLELGDSALYFCASSGLAGGEQFFGPGTRLTVL.

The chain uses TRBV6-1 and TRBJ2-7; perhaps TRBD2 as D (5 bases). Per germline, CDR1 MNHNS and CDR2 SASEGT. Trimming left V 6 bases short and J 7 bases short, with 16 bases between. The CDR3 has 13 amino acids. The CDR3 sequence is CASRDSSTLEQYV. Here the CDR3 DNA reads TGTGCCAGCAGGGACTCCAGTACCTTGGAGCAGTACGTC.

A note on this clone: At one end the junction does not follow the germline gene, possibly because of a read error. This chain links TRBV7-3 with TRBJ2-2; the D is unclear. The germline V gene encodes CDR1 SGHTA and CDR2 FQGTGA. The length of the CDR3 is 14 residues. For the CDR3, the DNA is TGTGCCAGCAGGTTAACGGACGGCACCGGGGAGCTGTTTTTT. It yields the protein CASRLTDGTGELFF.